This TCR beta chain was captured in a study of OX40 agonist ivuxolimab in advanced cancers. The overall study: Earlier treatment with anti-PD-1, anti-PD-L1 or anti-CTLA-4 was permitted, and approximately 38% had received some.

This CDR3 is 17 amino acids long. V was pared by 5 bases and J by 4 bases, with 23 bases between. CDR1 MDHEN and CDR2 SYDVKM come from the germline V gene. This table comes from immunoSEQ multiplex PCR, and its TCRdb copy is limited to in-frame clones, with some not included. Of around 80,000 clones in the sample, almost 85% were seen once. This material consisted of CD4+ or CD8+ T cells sorted from blood, taken in a trial of the OX40 agonist ivuxolimab. V gene TRBV28 combines with J gene TRBJ1-2, with no clear D. The source of this sequence is an adult with an advanced solid tumor such as melanoma, head and neck, liver or kidney cancer. The CDR3 is CASSPGGYGRPSYGYTF. The CDR3 DNA is TGTGCCAGCAGTCCTGGTGGTTATGGGAGACCGTCCTATGGCTACACCTTC.